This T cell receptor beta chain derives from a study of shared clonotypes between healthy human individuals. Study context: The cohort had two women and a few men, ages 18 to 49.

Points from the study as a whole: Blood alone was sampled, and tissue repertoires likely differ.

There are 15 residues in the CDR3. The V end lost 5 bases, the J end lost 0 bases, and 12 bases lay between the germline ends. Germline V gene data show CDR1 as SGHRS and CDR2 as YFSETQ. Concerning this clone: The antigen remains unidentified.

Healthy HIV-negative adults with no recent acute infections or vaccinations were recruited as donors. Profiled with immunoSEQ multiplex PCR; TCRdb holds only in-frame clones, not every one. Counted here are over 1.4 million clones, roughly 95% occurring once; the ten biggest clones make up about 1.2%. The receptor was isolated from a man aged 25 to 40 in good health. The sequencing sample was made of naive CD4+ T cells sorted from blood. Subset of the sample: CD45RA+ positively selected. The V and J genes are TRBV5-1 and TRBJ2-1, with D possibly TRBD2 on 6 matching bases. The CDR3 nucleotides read TGCGCCAGCAGACAGTCGGGAGACTCCTACAATGAGCAGTTCTTC. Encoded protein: CASRQSGDSYNEQFF.